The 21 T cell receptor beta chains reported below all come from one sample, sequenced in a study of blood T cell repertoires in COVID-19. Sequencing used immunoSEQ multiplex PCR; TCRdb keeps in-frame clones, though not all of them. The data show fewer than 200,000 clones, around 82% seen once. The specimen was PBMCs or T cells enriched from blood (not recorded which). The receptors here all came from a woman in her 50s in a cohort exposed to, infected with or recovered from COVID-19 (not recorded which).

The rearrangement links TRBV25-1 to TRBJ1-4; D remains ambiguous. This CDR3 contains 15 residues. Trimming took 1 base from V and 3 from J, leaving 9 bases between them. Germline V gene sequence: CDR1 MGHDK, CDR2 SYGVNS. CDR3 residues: CASSEFEASNEKLFF. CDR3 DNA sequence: TGTGCCAGCAGTGAATTCGAAGCGTCTAATGAAAAACTGTTTTTT.

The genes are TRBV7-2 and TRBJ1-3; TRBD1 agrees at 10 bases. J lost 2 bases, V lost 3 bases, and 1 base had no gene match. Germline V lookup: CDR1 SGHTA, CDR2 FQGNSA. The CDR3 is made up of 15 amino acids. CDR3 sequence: CASSFGTGAGNTIYF. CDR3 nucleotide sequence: TGTGCCAGCAGCTTCGGGACAGGGGCTGGAAACACCATATATTTT.

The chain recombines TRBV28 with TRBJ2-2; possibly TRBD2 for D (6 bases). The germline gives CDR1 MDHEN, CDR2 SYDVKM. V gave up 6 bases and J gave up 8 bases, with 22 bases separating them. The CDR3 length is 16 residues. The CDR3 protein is CASRPWRDLASGELFF. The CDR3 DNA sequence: TGTGCCAGCAGGCCCTGGAGGGATTTGGCATCTGGGGAGCTGTTTTTT. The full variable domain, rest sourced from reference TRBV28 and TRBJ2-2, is DVKVTQSSRYLVKRTGEKVFLECVQDMDHENMFWYRQDPGLGLRLIYFSYDVKMKEKGDIPEGYSVSREKKERFSLILESASTNQTSMYLCASRPWRDLASGELFFGEGSRLTVL.

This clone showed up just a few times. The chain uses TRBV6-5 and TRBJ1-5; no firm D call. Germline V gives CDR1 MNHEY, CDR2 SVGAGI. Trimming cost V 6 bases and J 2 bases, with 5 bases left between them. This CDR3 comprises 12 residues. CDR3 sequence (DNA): TGTGCCAGCAGCGGGGGCAATCAGCCCCAGCATTTT. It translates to CASSGGNQPQHF.

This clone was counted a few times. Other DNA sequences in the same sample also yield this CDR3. CDR3 sequence reads: CASSFGGEETQYF. The DNA for the CDR3 is TGTGCCAGCAGTTTTGGGGGGGAAGAGACCCAGTACTTC. This sequence joins TRBV12-3 or TRBV12-4 and TRBJ2-5; TRBD2 matches at 7 bases. CDR3 length: 13 amino acids. V gave up 3 bases and J gave up 3 bases; unmatched junction bases: 1.

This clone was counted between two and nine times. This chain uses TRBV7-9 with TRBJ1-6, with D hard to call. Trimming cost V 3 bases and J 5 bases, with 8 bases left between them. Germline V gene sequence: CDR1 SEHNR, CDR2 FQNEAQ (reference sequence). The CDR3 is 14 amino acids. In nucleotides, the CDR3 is TGTGCCAGCAGCTTCCGGGAGGATAATTCACCCCTCCACTTT. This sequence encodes CASSFREDNSPLHF.

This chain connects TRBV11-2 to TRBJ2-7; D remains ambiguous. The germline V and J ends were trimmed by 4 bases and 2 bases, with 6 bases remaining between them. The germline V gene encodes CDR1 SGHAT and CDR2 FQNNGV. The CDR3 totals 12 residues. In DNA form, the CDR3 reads TGTGCCAGCAGCTCAGGAACCTACGAGCAGTACTTC. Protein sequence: CASSSGTYEQYF.

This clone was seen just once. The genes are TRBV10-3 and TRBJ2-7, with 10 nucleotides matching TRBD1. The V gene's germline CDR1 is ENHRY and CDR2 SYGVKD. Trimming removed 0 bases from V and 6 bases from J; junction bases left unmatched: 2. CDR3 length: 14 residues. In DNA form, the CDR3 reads TGTGCCATCAGTGAGTCGGACAGGGGGTTCGAGCAGTACTTC. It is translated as CAISESDRGFEQYF.

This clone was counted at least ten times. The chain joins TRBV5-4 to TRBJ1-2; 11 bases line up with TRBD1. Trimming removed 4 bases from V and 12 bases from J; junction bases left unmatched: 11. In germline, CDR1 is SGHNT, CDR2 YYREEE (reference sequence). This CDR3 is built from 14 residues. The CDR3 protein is CASSLGQGVPRHTF. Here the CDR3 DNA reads TGTGCCAGCAGCCTGGGACAGGGGGTACCTCGCCACACCTTC.

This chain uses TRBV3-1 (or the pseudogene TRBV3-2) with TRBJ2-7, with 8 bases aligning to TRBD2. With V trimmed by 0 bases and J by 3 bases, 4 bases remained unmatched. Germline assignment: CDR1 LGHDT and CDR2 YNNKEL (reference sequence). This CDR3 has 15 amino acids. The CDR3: CASSQDPSGFYEQYF. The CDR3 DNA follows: TGTGCCAGCAGCCAAGATCCTAGCGGGTTCTACGAGCAGTACTTC.

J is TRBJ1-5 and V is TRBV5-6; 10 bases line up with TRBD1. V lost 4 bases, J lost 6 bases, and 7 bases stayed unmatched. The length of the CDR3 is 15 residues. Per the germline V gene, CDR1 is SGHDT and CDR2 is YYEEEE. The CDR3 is CASSSDRGQGQPQHF. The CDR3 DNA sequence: TGTGCCAGCAGCAGCGACAGGGGGCAAGGTCAGCCCCAGCATTTT. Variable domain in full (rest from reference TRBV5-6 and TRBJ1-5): DAGVTQSPTHLIKTRGQQVTLRCSPKSGHDTVSWYQQALGQGPQFIFQYYEEEERQRGNFPDRFSGHQFPNYSSELNVNALLLGDSALYLCASSSDRGQGQPQHFGDGTRLSIL.

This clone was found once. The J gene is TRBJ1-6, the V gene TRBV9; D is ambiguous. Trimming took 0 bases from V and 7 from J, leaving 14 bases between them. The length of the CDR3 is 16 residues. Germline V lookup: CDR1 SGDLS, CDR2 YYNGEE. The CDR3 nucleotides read TGTGCCAGCAGCGTAGGTGGGTCGACGGGGAATTCACCCCTCCACTTT. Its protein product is CASSVGGSTGNSPLHF. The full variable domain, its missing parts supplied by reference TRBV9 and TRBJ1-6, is DSGVTQTPKHLITATGQRVTLRCSPRSGDLSVYWYQQSLDQGLQFLIQYYNGEERAKGNILERFSAQQFPDLHSELNLSSLELGDSALYFCASSVGGSTGNSPLHFGNGTRLTVT.

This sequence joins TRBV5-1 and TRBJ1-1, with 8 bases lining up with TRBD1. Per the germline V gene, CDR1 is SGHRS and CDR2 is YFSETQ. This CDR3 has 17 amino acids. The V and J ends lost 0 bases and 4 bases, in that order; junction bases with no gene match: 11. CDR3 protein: CASSLDRGQGFSTEAFF. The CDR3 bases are TGCGCCAGCAGCTTGGACCGCGGACAGGGCTTCAGCACTGAAGCTTTCTTT.

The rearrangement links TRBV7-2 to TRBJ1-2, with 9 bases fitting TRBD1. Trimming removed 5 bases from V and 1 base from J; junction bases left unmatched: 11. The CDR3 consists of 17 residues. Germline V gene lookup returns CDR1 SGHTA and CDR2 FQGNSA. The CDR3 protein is CASSLLTNRGLNYGYTF. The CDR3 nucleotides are TGTGCCAGCAGCCTTCTGACTAACAGGGGGCTTAACTATGGCTACACCTTC.

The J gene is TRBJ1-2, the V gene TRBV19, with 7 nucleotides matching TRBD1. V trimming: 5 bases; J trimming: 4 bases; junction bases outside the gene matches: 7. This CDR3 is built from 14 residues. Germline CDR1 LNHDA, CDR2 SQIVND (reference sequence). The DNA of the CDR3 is TGTGCCAGTAGTTTCCGGGACAGAAGCTATGGCTACACCTTC. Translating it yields CASSFRDRSYGYTF.

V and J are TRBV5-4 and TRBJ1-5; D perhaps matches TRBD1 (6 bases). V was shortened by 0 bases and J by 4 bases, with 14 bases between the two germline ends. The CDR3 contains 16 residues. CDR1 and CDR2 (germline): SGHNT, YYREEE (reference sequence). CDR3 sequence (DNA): TGTGCCAGCAGCTTGGGTGGGACACTTCAAAATCAGCCCCAGCATTTT. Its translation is CASSLGGTLQNQPQHF. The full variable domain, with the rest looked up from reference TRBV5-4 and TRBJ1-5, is ETGVTQSPTHLIKTRGQQVTLRCSSQSGHNTVSWYQQALGQGPQFIFQYYREEENGRGNFPPRFSGLQFPNYSSELNVNALELDDSALYLCASSLGGTLQNQPQHFGDGTRLSIL.

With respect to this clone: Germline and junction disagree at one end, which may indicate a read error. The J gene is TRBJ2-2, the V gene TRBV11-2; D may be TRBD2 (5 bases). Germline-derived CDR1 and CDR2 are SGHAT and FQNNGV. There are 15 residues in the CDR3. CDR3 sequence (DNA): TGTGCCAGCAGGTTAGAGCGGACGAACACCGGGGAGCTGTTTTTT. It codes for CASRLERTNTGELFF.

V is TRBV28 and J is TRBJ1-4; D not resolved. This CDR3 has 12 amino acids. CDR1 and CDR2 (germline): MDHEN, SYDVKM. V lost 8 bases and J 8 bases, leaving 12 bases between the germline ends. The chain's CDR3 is CASLRVGEKLFF. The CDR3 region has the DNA TGTGCCAGCTTGAGGGTAGGGGAAAAACTGTTTTTT.

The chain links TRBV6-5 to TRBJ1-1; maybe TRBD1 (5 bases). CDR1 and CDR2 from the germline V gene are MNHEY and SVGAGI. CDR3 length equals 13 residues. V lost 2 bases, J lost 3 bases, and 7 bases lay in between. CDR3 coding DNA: TGTGCCAGCAGTTACGGCAGGGACACTGAAGCTTTCTTT. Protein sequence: CASSYGRDTEAFF.

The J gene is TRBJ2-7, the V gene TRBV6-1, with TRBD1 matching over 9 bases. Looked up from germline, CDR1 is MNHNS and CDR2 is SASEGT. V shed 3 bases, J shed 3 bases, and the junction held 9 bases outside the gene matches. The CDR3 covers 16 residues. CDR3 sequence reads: CASSDSPGQGHYEQYF. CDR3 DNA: TGTGCCAGCAGTGATTCTCCGGGACAGGGACACTACGAGCAGTACTTC.

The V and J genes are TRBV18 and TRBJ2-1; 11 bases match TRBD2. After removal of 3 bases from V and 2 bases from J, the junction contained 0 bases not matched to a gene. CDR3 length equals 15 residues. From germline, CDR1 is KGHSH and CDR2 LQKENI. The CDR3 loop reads CASSPGLAAYNEQFF. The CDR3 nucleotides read TGTGCCAGCTCACCGGGACTAGCGGCCTACAATGAGCAGTTCTTC.